This TCR beta chain was observed in a study of CD8+ T cells in alopecia areata. About the research overall: Transfer of skin from 6-12-month-old C3H/HeJ graft donors with spontaneous alopecia was made to roughly 7-10-week-old female C3H/HeJ mice.

Losses at the gene ends were 4 bases for V and 0 bases for J; bases not matched to a gene: 2. Per the germline V gene, CDR1 is NSHNY and CDR2 is SYGAGN. This CDR3 contains 14 residues. Sorting of pooled cutaneous lymph node cells used CD4, CD8alpha, NKG2D, NKG2ACE and other markers. Following extraction, RNA underwent reverse transcription to cDNA, which served as the sequencing template. Some clones are missing from TCRdb's copy, which holds only in-frame ones; the method was immunoSEQ multiplex PCR. Singletons are absent from the sample, which has approximately 300,000 clones. The sample holds a few counts of this clone. Mouse gene names apply. The read comes to an end 4 residues before the CDR3 does, leaving the germline J gene to fill in the end.

The chain recombines TRBV13-1 with TRBJ1-2, with 8 bases matching TRBD1. The source material was CD4+ T cells sorted from a lymph node. This TCR was recovered from a C3H/HeJ mouse with alopecia areata. The MHC haplotype of this mouse line is H2-k. The chain's CDR3 is CASSIQGANSDYTF. The sequenced CDR3 bases are TGTGCCAGCAGTATACAGGGGGCAAACTCC.